This TCR beta chain was recovered during a study of cytomegalovirus exposure and HLA in healthy donors. The wider study: An early data release held tens of millions of unique TCRs from HLA-typed donors. Among some 400 genotyped donors, more than 65% fell in the Caucasian-associated ancestry cluster. Points from the study as a whole: Most TCR beta V segments were productive about 90% or about 30% of the time in an earlier analysis. Some V segments (TRBV6-2 and TRBV6-3 among them) were excluded as indistinguishable.

Vbeta (60) and Jbeta (13) primers were used in the PCR. TCRdb keeps only in-frame clones here, not all; method: immunoSEQ multiplex PCR. The sample lists fewer than 200,000 clones, almost 80% occurring once. Germline CDR1 LNHDA, CDR2 SQIVND (reference sequence). This CDR3 has 15 amino acids. J was trimmed by 4 bases and V by 5 bases; bases with no gene match: 7. Worth noting for this clone: Its antigen is unknown.

Input material: PBMCs. This receptor was taken from a man aged 35 to 55 in good health and CMV-seropositive. The V call is TRBV19, the J call TRBJ2-1; 8 positions match TRBD1. CDR3 amino acids: CASSYSGQDYNEQFF. In nucleotides, the CDR3 is TGTGCCAGTAGTTACTCGGGACAGGATTACAATGAGCAGTTCTTC.